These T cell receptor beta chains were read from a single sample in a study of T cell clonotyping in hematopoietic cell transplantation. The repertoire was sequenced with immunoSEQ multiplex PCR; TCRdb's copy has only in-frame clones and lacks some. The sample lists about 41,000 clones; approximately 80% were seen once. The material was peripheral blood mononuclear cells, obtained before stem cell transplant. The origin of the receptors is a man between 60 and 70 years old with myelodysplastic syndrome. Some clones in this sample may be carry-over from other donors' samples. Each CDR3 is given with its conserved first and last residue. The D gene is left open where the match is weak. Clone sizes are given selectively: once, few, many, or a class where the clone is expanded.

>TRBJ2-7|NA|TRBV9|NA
CASSVAAGRIPYEQYF
TGTGCCAGCAGCGTAGCCGCTGGACGGATCCCCTACGAGCAGTACTTC
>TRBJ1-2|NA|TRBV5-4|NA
CASSPSGKGGYTF
TGTGCCAGCAGCCCCTCAGGGAAAGGTGGCTACACCTTC
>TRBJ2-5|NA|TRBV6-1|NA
CASSEAGTQYF
TGTGCCAGCAGTGAAGCAGGGACCCAGTACTTC
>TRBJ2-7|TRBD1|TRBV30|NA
CAWVTGTGLAGEQYF
TGTGCCTGGGTAACCGGGACAGGGCTGGCGGGCGAGCAGTACTTC
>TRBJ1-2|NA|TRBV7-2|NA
CASSLVAGGVPPYGYTF
TGTGCCAGCAGCTTAGTAGCGGGGGGGGTCCCTCCCTATGGCTACACCTTC
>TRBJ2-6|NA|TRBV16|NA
CASSQKKGAGANVLTF
TGTGCCAGCAGCCAGAAGAAGGGGGCTGGGGCCAACGTCCTGACTTTC
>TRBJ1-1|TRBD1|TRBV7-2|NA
CASSRKGQGGAEAFF
TGTGCCAGCAGCCGTAAGGGACAGGGTGGCGCTGAAGCTTTCTTT
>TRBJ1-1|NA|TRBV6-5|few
CASSYRGQFNTEAFF
TGTGCCAGCAGTTACCGAGGACAGTTCAACACTGAAGCTTTCTTT
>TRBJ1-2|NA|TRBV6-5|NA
CASSYSWGANYGYTF
TGTGCCAGCAGTTACTCGTGGGGCGCGAACTATGGCTACACCTTC
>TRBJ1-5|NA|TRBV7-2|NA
CASSLGTGQNQPQHF
TGTGCCAGCAGCTTAGGTACAGGACAAAATCAGCCCCAGCATTTT
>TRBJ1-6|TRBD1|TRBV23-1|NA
CAALDRISYNSPLHF
TGCGCCGCGTTGGACAGGATCTCCTATAATTCACCCCTCCACTTT
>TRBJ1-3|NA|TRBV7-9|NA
CASSLGQPRGNTIYF
TGTGCCAGCAGCTTAGGACAGCCTCGGGGAAACACCATATATTTT
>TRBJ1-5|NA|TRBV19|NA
CASTTGRGGDQPQHF
TGTGCCAGTACTACCGGGAGGGGAGGTGATCAGCCCCAGCATTTT
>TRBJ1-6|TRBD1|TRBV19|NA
CASSIVGGQNSPLHF
TGTGCCAGTAGTATAGTAGGGGGACAGAATTCACCCCTCCACTTT
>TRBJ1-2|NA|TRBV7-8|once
CASSLVNANYGYTF
TGTGCCAGCAGCTTAGTAAACGCCAACTATGGCTACACCTTC
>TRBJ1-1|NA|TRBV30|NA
CASWRQQNSNTEAFF
TGTGCCAGCTGGAGGCAGCAAAATTCAAACACTGAAGCTTTCTTT
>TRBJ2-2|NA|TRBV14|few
CASSQVLQTDTGELFF
TGTGCCAGCAGCCAAGTACTCCAAACAGATACCGGGGAGCTGTTTTTT
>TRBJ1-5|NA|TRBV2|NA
CASSEGSEGQPQHF
TGTGCCAGCAGTGAAGGGTCTGAGGGGCAGCCCCAGCATTTT
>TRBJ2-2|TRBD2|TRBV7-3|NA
CASSPTGTSGTGELFF
TGTGCCAGCAGTCCAACGGGTACTAGCGGCACCGGGGAGCTGTTTTTT
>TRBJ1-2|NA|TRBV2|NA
CATHGAADYGYTF
TGTGCCACCCACGGGGCAGCAGACTATGGCTACACCTTC